The text below deals with one T cell receptor beta chain. Its target is not known. The data were obtained in a study of T cells in Graves' hyperthyroidism and ophthalmopathy. Study observations and caveats: A model using 13 V-J features told ophthalmopathy apart from stable hyperthyroidism.

Amplified regions were TCR beta CDR3 sequences from RNA transcripts. The HTBI primer set drove a first-round RT-PCR of the TCR CDR3. TCRdb re-analysed the multiplex PCR reads in MiXCR, keeping a single row per CDR3 protein. The sample records hundreds of thousands of distinct CDR3 sequences, about 15% being singletons. Lactation, pregnancy, other autoimmune disease or uncontrolled infection excluded patients. CDR3 length equals 16 residues. V dropped 3 bases and J dropped 0 bases, with 13 bases sitting between them. Germline V CDR1 and CDR2: SGHDN, FVKESK. Sequences were obtained from blood. The rearrangement joins TRBV14 to TRBJ2-3, with D possibly matching TRBD2 (6 bases). This receptor was identified in a woman younger than 35 with Graves' hyperthyroidism. The DNA for the CDR3 is TGTGCCAGCAGCCAGTACGCGGGACTTAGCACAGATACGCAGTATTTT. Protein product: CASSQYAGLSTDTQYF.